A selection of T cell receptor beta chains follows, all from one sample in a study of response to subunit inactivated influenza vaccine. TCRdb called the RT-PCR reads again in MiXCR, with one record for every CDR3 protein. The profile shows 550,000 to 800,000 distinct CDR3 sequences, 15% to 19% of them singletons. Here the sequenced sample was PBMCs from blood, taken roughly 12 days after vaccination. All receptors come from a man over 45 who received an inactivated influenza vaccine. Each CDR3 is given with its conserved first and last residue. The D gene is left open where the match is weak. Expanded clones get a size class; other rows say once, few or many, or leave the size out.

DNA: TGTGCTAGTGGTTTGGCAGTAGCGGCCCCCTCCTACAATGAGCAGTTCTTC; CDR3: CASGLAVAAPSYNEQFF; D: NA; V: TRBV12-5; size: few; J: TRBJ2-1
DNA: TGTGCCAGCAGTCCAGGGGGACGTGTTCGGAATTCACCCCTCCACTTT; CDR3: CASSPGGRVRNSPLHF; D: TRBD1; V: TRBV27; size: NA; J: TRBJ1-6
DNA: TGTGTCAGGGCGGGGAGAAGGCAAGAGACCCAGTACTTC; CDR3: CVRAGRRQETQYF; D: NA; V: TRBV7-2; size: few; J: TRBJ2-5
DNA: TGCGCCAGCAGTGAGTCGTCATATTACACTGAAGCTTTCTTT; CDR3: CASSESSYYTEAFF; D: NA; V: TRBV10-2; size: NA; J: TRBJ1-1
DNA: TGTGCCAGCGGTTCAGGTTCGACGGGCGGAAACTTC; CDR3: CASGSGSTGGNF; D: NA; V: TRBV7-9; size: many; J: TRBJ2-7
DNA: TGTGCCAGCAGTTACCGGCCAGTACCGAACACCGGGGAGCTGTTTTTT; CDR3: CASSYRPVPNTGELFF; D: NA; V: TRBV6-5; size: few; J: TRBJ2-2
DNA: TGTGCCAGCAGCTTAGTCGGAATAGGGGTGAGAAACATTCAGTACTTC; CDR3: CASSLVGIGVRNIQYF; D: NA; V: TRBV7-2; size: few; J: TRBJ2-4
DNA: TGTGCCAGCTCACCCCCGGGTAGAGATACGCAGTATTTT; CDR3: CASSPPGRDTQYF; D: NA; V: TRBV18; size: NA; J: TRBJ2-3
DNA: TGCAGTGCTCGTGACCTCGGCGGGGCGCGTGAAGCTTTCTTT; CDR3: CSARDLGGAREAFF; D: NA; V: TRBV20-1; size: few; J: TRBJ1-1
DNA: TGCAGTGCTAGAGGCTTCCAGGCACAAGAGACCCAGTACTTC; CDR3: CSARGFQAQETQYF; D: NA; V: TRBV20-1; size: NA; J: TRBJ2-5
DNA: TGCAGTGCCCTCAACGGGGGGGGAACCAGATATAGCAATCAGCCCCAGCATTTT; CDR3: CSALNGGGTRYSNQPQHF; D: NA; V: TRBV20-1; size: once; J: TRBJ1-5
DNA: TGTGCCAGCAGCTTCGTAGCGGGAGGGGGAGATACGCAGTATTTT; CDR3: CASSFVAGGGDTQYF; D: TRBD2; V: TRBV7-3; size: few; J: TRBJ2-3
DNA: TGTGCCAGCAGCCCCTATAGCGGGCTCTACAATGAGCAGTTCTTC; CDR3: CASSPYSGLYNEQFF; D: TRBD2; V: TRBV7-9; size: many; J: TRBJ2-1
DNA: TGCAGCGTTGGGGTGCGAGAGCAGTTCTTC; CDR3: CSVGVREQFF; D: NA; V: TRBV29-1; size: few; J: TRBJ2-1
DNA: TGTGCCAGCAGTTTATCAGGACTAGCGGGAATGCAGTATTTT; CDR3: CASSLSGLAGMQYF; D: TRBD2; V: TRBV28; size: NA; J: TRBJ2-3
DNA: TGTGCCAGCAGTTCCGGAGGACTAGCTCACCATGAGCAGTTCTTC; CDR3: CASSSGGLAHHEQFF; D: TRBD2; V: TRBV28; size: few; J: TRBJ2-1
DNA: TGTGCCAGCTCACCACTGTGGGAAGAGACCCAGTACTTC; CDR3: CASSPLWEETQYF; D: NA; V: TRBV18; size: few; J: TRBJ2-5
DNA: TGTGCCAGCAGCCCAAGAGAAACAGCCCAGCTCTATGGCTACACCTTC; CDR3: CASSPRETAQLYGYTF; D: NA; V: TRBV14; size: few; J: TRBJ1-2